The 27 T cell receptor beta chains reported below all come from one sample, sequenced in a study of T cell responses to AZD1222 COVID-19 vaccine. Only in-frame clones appear in the TCRdb table, and some are missing; sequencing was by immunoSEQ multiplex PCR. The data contain about 44,000 clones, less than 85% of them singletons. The sample here was peripheral blood, taken on day 0 of AZD1222 vaccination. The receptors shown here come from an adult in good health.

The chain uses TRBV12-5 and TRBJ1-1; 7 bases match TRBD1. The CDR3 has 14 amino acids. With 3 bases clipped from V and 8 bases from J, the junction kept 9 bases outside the gene matches. Germline V CDR1 and CDR2: LGHNT, FRNRAP. For the CDR3, the DNA is TGTGCTAGTGGTTTCGTCCCGGGACAGTCCGAAGCTTTCTTT. It codes for CASGFVPGQSEAFF.

The chain carries TRBV5-8 and TRBJ2-7; weak D call: TRBD1 (5 bases). Trimming took off 1 base at V and 7 bases at J, with 9 bases between the two ends. The CDR3 consists of 12 residues. Germline V gives CDR1 SGHTS, CDR2 YDEGEE. The CDR3 nucleotides are TGTGCCAGCAGCTTGAAGGGGCATGAGCAGTACTTC. It is translated as CASSLKGHEQYF.

The chain has TRBV24-1 and TRBJ2-5; no reliable D call. V lost 4 bases and J 4 bases, leaving 15 bases between the germline ends. The CDR3 covers 15 residues. From germline, CDR1 is KGHDR and CDR2 SFDVKD. In DNA form, the CDR3 reads TGTGCCACCAGTGACCCTGCAGGCGGCAGAGAGACCCAGTACTTC. Protein: CATSDPAGGRETQYF.

The chain employs TRBV12-3 or TRBV12-4 and TRBJ1-1; D is unclear. Trimming left V 4 bases short and J 2 bases short, with 5 bases between. This CDR3 is 12 amino acids long. CDR3 region: CASSWGNTEAFF. The CDR3 nucleotides read TGTGCCAGCAGTTGGGGAAACACTGAAGCTTTCTTT.

This chain connects TRBV18 to TRBJ2-5; possibly TRBD1 or TRBD2 for D (5 bases each). This CDR3 is 19 amino acids long. Germline CDR1 is KGHSH and CDR2 is LQKENI. The germline V and J ends were trimmed by 0 bases and 2 bases, with 22 bases remaining between them. The CDR3: CASSPPREGAIALQETQYF. The CDR3 bases are TGTGCCAGCTCACCACCGAGGGAAGGGGCGATCGCTCTGCAAGAGACCCAGTACTTC.

This chain uses TRBV7-9 with TRBJ1-2; 9 positions agree with TRBD1. V was clipped by 1 base and J by 7 bases; unmatched bases: 7. The CDR3 loop spans 15 amino acids. CDR1 and CDR2 (germline): SEHNR, FQNEAQ (reference sequence). The CDR3: CASSLGDREMGGYTF. CDR3 coding DNA: TGTGCCAGCAGCTTAGGGGACAGGGAAATGGGTGGCTACACCTTC.

The V gene is TRBV18, the J gene TRBJ2-1; D may be TRBD2 (7 bases). The V gene lost 1 base and the J gene lost 6 bases, with 19 bases spanning the gap. The germline V gene has CDR1 KGHSH and CDR2 LQKENI. The CDR3 has 17 amino acids. Here the CDR3 DNA reads TGTGCCAGCTCACCACGGACCTCGGGGGGCGGGGTCAATGAGCAGTTCTTC. Encoded protein: CASSPRTSGGGVNEQFF.

The V and J genes are TRBV7-9 and TRBJ2-4; D possibly corresponds to TRBD1 (5 bases). Germline CDR1 is SEHNR and CDR2 is FQNEAQ (reference sequence). This CDR3 has 13 residues. The V end was cut by 2 bases, the J end by 5 bases, with 7 bases between. CDR3 sequence (DNA): TGTGCCAGCAGCTTATCAGGGCAAAACATTCAGTACTTC. This translates into CASSLSGQNIQYF.

This clone came up a few times. The V and J genes are TRBV7-6 and TRBJ2-7, with TRBD1 as a possible D gene (6 bases). Germline assignment: CDR1 SGHVS and CDR2 FNYEAQ. V lost 0 bases and J lost 3, with 12 bases in between. The CDR3 covers 15 residues. The CDR3 is CASSLAAGAGYEQYF. The CDR3, as DNA: TGTGCCAGCAGCTTAGCGGCAGGGGCAGGCTACGAGCAGTACTTC.

V and J are TRBV7-2 and TRBJ1-4; TRBD1 aligns across 7 bases. CDR3 size: 15 residues. The V gene's germline CDR1 is SGHTA and CDR2 FQGNSA. The V and J ends lost 4 bases and 5 bases, in that order; junction bases with no gene match: 7. CDR3 amino acids: CASSWFRGGNEKLFF. The CDR3 DNA reads TGTGCCAGCAGCTGGTTCAGGGGGGGAAATGAAAAACTGTTTTTT.

The chain uses TRBV9 and TRBJ1-2; tentative D call: TRBD1 (5 bases). The CDR3 extends over 13 amino acids. Trimming stripped 4 bases from V and 4 bases from J, with 11 bases between. CDR1 and CDR2 (germline): SGDLS, YYNGEE. The CDR3 nucleotides are TGTGCCAGCAGCCCGAGTGGGGGCTATGGCTACACCTTC. This gives the protein CASSPSGGYGYTF.

The gene calls are TRBV7-3 and TRBJ1-1, with 8 positions matching TRBD1. Per germline, CDR1 SGHTA and CDR2 FQGTGA. V shed 5 bases and J 3 bases; nucleotides not matched to a gene: 5. This CDR3 spans 14 amino acids. The CDR3 DNA follows: TGTGCCAGCAGCCCGGGGACAGGATACACTGAAGCTTTCTTT. Protein: CASSPGTGYTEAFF.

CDR3 DNA: TGTGCCAGCAGTATACAGGGGGGTTCCTACGAGCAGTACTTC. Amino acids: CASSIQGGSYEQYF. J is TRBJ2-7 and V is TRBV28; 8 positions agree with TRBD1. Germline trimming cut 5 bases from V and 1 base from J; bases unmatched to any gene: 4. The CDR3 is 14 amino acids. CDR1 is MDHEN and CDR2 is SYDVKM in the germline V gene. Drawing the rest from reference TRBV28 and TRBJ2-7, the complete variable domain is DVKVTQSSRYLVKRTGEKVFLECVQDMDHENMFWYRQDPGLGLRLIYFSYDVKMKEKGDIPEGYSVSREKKERFSLILESASTNQTSMYLCASSIQGGSYEQYFGPGTRLTVT.

Here the CDR3 reads CASAGGGSDGNTQYF. As DNA, the CDR3 is TGTGCCAGCGCCGGGGGGGGGTCGGATGGTAATACGCAGTATTTT. The chain links TRBV28 to TRBJ2-3, with TRBD2 matching 8 bases. Trimming took 8 bases from V and 7 from J; bases not matched to a gene: 14. The germline CDR1 and CDR2 sequences are MDHEN and SYDVKM. The CDR3 is made up of 15 amino acids.

V and J are TRBV7-9 and TRBJ1-2; D may be TRBD1 (6 bases). Looked up from germline, CDR1 is SEHNR and CDR2 is FQNEAQ (reference sequence). The CDR3 is 14 amino acids. The V gene lost 3 bases and the J gene lost 6 bases, with 14 bases spanning the gap. The CDR3 loop reads CASSLMAGADGYTF. In nucleotides, the CDR3 is TGTGCCAGCAGCTTGATGGCAGGGGCGGATGGCTACACCTTC.

The chain has TRBV6-2 or TRBV6-3 and TRBJ1-2; no clear D gene. CDR3 length: 11 residues. V lost 4 bases and J 7 bases, leaving 7 bases between the germline ends. Germline V gene sequence: CDR1 MNHEY, CDR2 SVGEGT. CDR3 residues: CASSWTAGYTF. CDR3 coding DNA: TGTGCCAGCAGTTGGACGGCTGGCTACACCTTC.

There are a few counts of this clone. The V gene is TRBV3-1 (or the pseudogene TRBV3-2), the J gene TRBJ2-5, with 8 bases that match TRBD2. The CDR3 is 16 amino acids. The V gene's germline CDR1 is LGHDT and CDR2 YNNKEL (reference sequence). Trimming at V came to 10 bases and at J to 9 bases, leaving 22 bases not matched to a gene. CDR3 in amino acids: CATSTEGLGAHAAQYF. The CDR3 DNA follows: TGTGCCACTTCTACCGAGGGACTAGGGGCTCATGCGGCCCAGTACTTC.

V gene TRBV16 combines with J gene TRBJ1-5; 7 bases are shared with TRBD1. This CDR3 comprises 19 residues. The V and J ends lost 0 bases and 4 bases, in that order; junction bases with no gene match: 15. Germline V gene sequence: CDR1 KGHSY, CDR2 FQNENV. The CDR3 bases are TGTGCCAGCAGCCAATCGCAAGGAGCAGGGGGAGTTTTAAATCAGCCCCAGCATTTT. Protein sequence: CASSQSQGAGGVLNQPQHF.

This chain links TRBV30 with TRBJ1-6, with 7 bases lining up with TRBD1. CDR1 is GTSNPN, CDR2 SVGIG, per germline (reference sequence). V dropped 4 bases and J dropped 4; count of bases not matched to a gene: 19. This CDR3 is 19 amino acids long. For the CDR3, the DNA is TGTGCCTGGACCTCAGGGGGGGCCAACCGCGATTTATATAATTCACCCCTCCACTTT. It encodes CAWTSGGANRDLYNSPLHF.

The CDR3 nucleotides read TGTGCCAGCAGGCAAGTAGATACCGAAGCCCAGCATTTT. It specifies CASRQVDTEAQHF. The chain links TRBV27 to TRBJ1-5; no clear D gene. Germline V CDR1 and CDR2: MNHEY, SMNVEV (reference sequence). CDR3 length: 13 residues. V dropped 6 bases and J dropped 11 bases, with 17 bases sitting between them.

This chain links TRBV14 with TRBJ2-4; TRBD1 matches at 12 bases. Per the germline V gene, CDR1 is SGHDN and CDR2 is FVKESK. The CDR3 length is 19 residues. V lost 5 bases and J lost 0; bases outside the gene matches: 11. The CDR3 bases are TGTGCCAGCAGCTCAACCGGGACAGGGGGCGAGATAGCCAAAAACATTCAGTACTTC. Translated: CASSSTGTGGEIAKNIQYF.

The V and J genes are TRBV7-9 and TRBJ2-2; 8 bases agree with TRBD1. This CDR3 contains 16 residues. V dropped 3 bases and J dropped 1; count of bases not matched to a gene: 4. From germline, CDR1 is SEHNR and CDR2 FQNEAQ (reference sequence). CDR3 amino acids: CASSFGQGRNTGELFF. The CDR3 region has the DNA TGTGCCAGCAGCTTTGGACAGGGTCGGAACACCGGGGAGCTGTTTTTT.

The rearrangement links TRBV6-2 or TRBV6-3 to TRBJ1-5; 8 bases align to TRBD1. Looked up from germline, CDR1 is MNHEY and CDR2 is SVGEGT. V shed 6 bases and J 3 bases; nucleotides not matched to a gene: 4. The CDR3 covers 14 residues. The CDR3 sequence is CASSWTGLNQPQHF. CDR3 bases: TGTGCCAGCAGCTGGACAGGGCTCAATCAGCCCCAGCATTTT.

This clone turned up a few times. The chain links TRBV2 to TRBJ1-4; TRBD1 matches at 7 bases. V was pared by 6 bases and J by 2 bases, with 6 bases of the junction left unmatched. The CDR3 is 15 amino acids. Germline values: CDR1 SNHLY, CDR2 FYNNEI. For the CDR3, the DNA is TGTGCCAGCAGCAGGGGGGCAAGGACTAATGAAAAACTGTTTTTT. Its protein product is CASSRGARTNEKLFF.

This chain links TRBV18 with TRBJ1-1; 7 bases match TRBD1. The germline V gene has CDR1 KGHSH and CDR2 LQKENI. Trimming cost V 3 bases and J 3 bases; bases outside gene matches: 4. The CDR3 loop spans 14 amino acids. CDR3 sequence (DNA): TGTGCCAGCTCACCCCGACAGGGACACACTGAAGCTTTCTTT. It specifies CASSPRQGHTEAFF. The entire variable domain, with the rest obtained from reference TRBV18 and TRBJ1-1, is as follows: NAGVMQNPRHLVRRRGQEARLRCSPMKGHSHVYWYRQLPEEGLKFMVYLQKENIIDESGMPKERFSAEFPKEGPSILRIQQVVRGDSAAYFCASSPRQGHTEAFFGQGTRLTVV.

This chain links TRBV28 with TRBJ1-1, with D uncertain. V lost 5 bases, J lost 1 base, and 17 bases lay in between. The CDR3 has 16 amino acids. Germline assignment: CDR1 MDHEN and CDR2 SYDVKM. The CDR3 DNA sequence: TGTGCCAGCAGTACCCTTATCGACCGAGAGAACACTGAAGCTTTCTTT. Its translation is CASSTLIDRENTEAFF.

The chain couples TRBV24-1 to TRBJ2-5; tentative D call: TRBD1 (6 bases). Trimming stripped 4 bases from V and 4 bases from J, with 15 bases between. The CDR3 loop spans 15 amino acids. Per germline, CDR1 KGHDR and CDR2 SFDVKD. CDR3 sequence: CATSEGAGVGETQYF. CDR3 DNA sequence: TGTGCCACCAGTGAAGGGGCAGGGGTGGGAGAGACCCAGTACTTC.